This is a list of T cell receptor beta chains from one sample in a study of cytotoxic CD8 clonotypes in ibrutinib-treated CLL. Produced via immunoSEQ multiplex PCR; TCRdb's table is partial and in-frame only. The table includes roughly 49,000 clones, 75% to 90% detected once. The source was PBMCs, collected after 24 months of ibrutinib treatment. Receptors were obtained from a human donor with chronic lymphocytic leukemia. Each CDR3 is given with its conserved first and last residue.

J: TRBJ2-3; V: TRBV2; CDR3: CASSGRDTDTQYF
J: TRBJ1-5; V: TRBV18; CDR3: CASSPDRLQPQHF
J: TRBJ2-6; V: TRBV4-3; CDR3: CASSQRGSGANVLTF
J: TRBJ2-2; V: TRBV7-9; CDR3: CASSLAQRTGELFF
J: TRBJ2-7; V: TRBV2; CDR3: CASSTGPPSYEQYF
J: TRBJ1-4; V: TRBV2; CDR3: CASINAGIREKLFF
J: TRBJ2-1; V: TRBV28; CDR3: CASNSGGGPWNEQFF
J: TRBJ2-3; V: TRBV10-1; CDR3: CASSESSRGQKQYF
J: TRBJ2-2; V: TRBV6-1; CDR3: CASRKMTGLTGELFF
J: TRBJ1-1; V: TRBV5-4; CDR3: CASSSTLGINQGAFF
J: TRBJ2-3; V: TRBV14; CDR3: CASSQASAATQYF
J: TRBJ1-1; V: TRBV5-6; CDR3: CASSAAGQPNTEAFF
J: TRBJ1-5; V: TRBV10-1; CDR3: CASSSGQGGQPQHF
J: TRBJ2-5; V: TRBV7-9; CDR3: CASSLPGLAGVETQYF
J: TRBJ1-1; V: TRBV28; CDR3: CASSLQAMNTEAFF
J: TRBJ2-1; V: TRBV19; CDR3: CASSTQQGAASYNEQFF
J: TRBJ1-2; V: TRBV7-8; CDR3: CASSLGSGRGGYTF
J: TRBJ1-5; V: TRBV18; CDR3: CASSPSNRDQPQHF
J: TRBJ2-7; V: TRBV7-3; CDR3: CASSPSGGYEQYF
J: TRBJ1-1; V: TRBV5-4; CDR3: CASSFSGGGRTEAFF
J: TRBJ2-2; V: TRBV2; CDR3: CASSDSTDKNTGELFF
J: TRBJ2-5; V: TRBV30; CDR3: CAWSSGQETQYF